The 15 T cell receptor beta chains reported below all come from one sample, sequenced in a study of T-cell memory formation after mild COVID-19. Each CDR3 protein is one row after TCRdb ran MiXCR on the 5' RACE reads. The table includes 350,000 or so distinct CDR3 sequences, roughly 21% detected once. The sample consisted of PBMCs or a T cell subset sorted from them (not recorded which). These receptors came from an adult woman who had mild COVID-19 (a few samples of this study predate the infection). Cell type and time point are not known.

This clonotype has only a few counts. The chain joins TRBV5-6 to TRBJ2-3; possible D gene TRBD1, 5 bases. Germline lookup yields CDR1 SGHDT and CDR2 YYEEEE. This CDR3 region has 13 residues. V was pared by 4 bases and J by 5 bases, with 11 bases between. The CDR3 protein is CASSKDSLDTQYF. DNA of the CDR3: TGTGCCAGCAGCAAAGACAGTTTAGATACGCAGTATTTT.

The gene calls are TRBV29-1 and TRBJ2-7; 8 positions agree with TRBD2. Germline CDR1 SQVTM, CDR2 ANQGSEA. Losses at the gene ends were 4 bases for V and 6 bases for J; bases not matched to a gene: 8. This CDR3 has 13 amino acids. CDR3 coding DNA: TGCAGCGTTGCCCCCGTGGCGGGGGGCGAGCAGTACTTC. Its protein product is CSVAPVAGGEQYF.

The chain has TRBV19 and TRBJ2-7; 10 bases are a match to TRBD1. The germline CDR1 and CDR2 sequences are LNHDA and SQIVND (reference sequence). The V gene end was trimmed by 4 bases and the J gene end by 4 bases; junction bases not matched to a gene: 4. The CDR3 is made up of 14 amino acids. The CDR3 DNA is TGTGCCAGTAGTACACCGGGACAGGGGTACGAGCAGTACTTC. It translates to CASSTPGQGYEQYF.

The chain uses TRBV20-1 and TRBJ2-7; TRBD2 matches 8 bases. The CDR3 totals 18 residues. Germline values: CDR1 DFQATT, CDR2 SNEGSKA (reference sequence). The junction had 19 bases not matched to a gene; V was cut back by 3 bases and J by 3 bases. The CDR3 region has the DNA TGCAGTGCTAGTGGTAGCAGACCCTTGGCGGGAGGAAACTACGAGCAGTACTTC. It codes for CSASGSRPLAGGNYEQYF.

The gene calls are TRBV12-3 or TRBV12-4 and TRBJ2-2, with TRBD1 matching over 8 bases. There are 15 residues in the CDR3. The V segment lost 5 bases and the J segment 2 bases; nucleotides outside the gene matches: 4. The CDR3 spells CASSRTGRNTGELFF. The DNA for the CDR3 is TGTGCCAGCAGTAGGACAGGGCGAAACACCGGGGAGCTGTTTTTT.

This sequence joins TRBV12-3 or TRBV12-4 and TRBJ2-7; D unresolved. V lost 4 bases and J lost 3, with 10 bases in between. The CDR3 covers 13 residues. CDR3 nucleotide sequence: TGTGCCAGCAGTTACTCACATGGCTACGAGCAGTACTTC. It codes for CASSYSHGYEQYF.

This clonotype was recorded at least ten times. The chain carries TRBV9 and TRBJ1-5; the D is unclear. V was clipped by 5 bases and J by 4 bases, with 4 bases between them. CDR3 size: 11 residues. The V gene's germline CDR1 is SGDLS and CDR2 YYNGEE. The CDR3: CASSDNQPQHF. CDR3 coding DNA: TGTGCCAGCAGTGATAATCAGCCCCAGCATTTT.

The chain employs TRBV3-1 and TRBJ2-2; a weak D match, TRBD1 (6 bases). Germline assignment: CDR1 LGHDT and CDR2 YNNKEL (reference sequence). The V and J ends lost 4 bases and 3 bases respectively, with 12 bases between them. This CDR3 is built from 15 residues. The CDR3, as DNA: TGTGCCAGCAGCCTTCAACAGGGATACACCGGGGAGCTGTTTTTT. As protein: CASSLQQGYTGELFF.

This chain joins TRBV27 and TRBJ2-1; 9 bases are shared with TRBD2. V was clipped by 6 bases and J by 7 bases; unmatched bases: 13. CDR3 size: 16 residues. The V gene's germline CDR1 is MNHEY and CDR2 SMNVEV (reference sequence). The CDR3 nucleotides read TGTGCCAGCAGCACCCTCAGCGGGGGGCTAGGGAATGAGCAGTTCTTC. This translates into CASSTLSGGLGNEQFF.

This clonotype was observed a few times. The CDR3 protein is CASSKTNPTGELFF. DNA of the CDR3: TGTGCCAGCAGCAAAACTAACCCCACCGGGGAGCTGTTTTTT. The V call is TRBV9, the J call TRBJ2-2; D unresolved. The CDR3 spans 14 residues. V was trimmed by 4 bases and J by 4 bases, leaving 11 bases between them. Germline values: CDR1 SGDLS, CDR2 YYNGEE.

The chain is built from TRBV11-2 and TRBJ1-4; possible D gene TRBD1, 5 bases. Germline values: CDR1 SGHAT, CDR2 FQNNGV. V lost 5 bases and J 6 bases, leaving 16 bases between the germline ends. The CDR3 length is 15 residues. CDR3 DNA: TGTGCCAGCAGCCCTTCAACGGGGCGCGATGAAAAACTGTTTTTT. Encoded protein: CASSPSTGRDEKLFF.

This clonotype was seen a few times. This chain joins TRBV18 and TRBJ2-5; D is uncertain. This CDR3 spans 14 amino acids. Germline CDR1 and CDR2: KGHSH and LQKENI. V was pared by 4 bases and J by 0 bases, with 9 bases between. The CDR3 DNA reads TGTGCCAGCTCACATACAGAGTACCAAGAGACCCAGTACTTC. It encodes CASSHTEYQETQYF.

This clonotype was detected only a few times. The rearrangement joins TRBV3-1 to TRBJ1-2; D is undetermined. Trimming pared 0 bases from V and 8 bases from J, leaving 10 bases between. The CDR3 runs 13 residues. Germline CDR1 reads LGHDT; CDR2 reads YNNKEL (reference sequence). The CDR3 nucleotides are TGTGCCAGCAGCCAAGAACCCTTGGGGGGCTACACCTTC. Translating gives CASSQEPLGGYTF. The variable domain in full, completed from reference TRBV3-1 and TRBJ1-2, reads DTAVSQTPKYLVTQMGNDKSIKCEQNLGHDTMYWYKQDSKKFLKIMFSYNNKELIINETVPNRFSPKSPDKAHLNLHINSLELGDSAVYFCASSQEPLGGYTFGSGTRLTVV.

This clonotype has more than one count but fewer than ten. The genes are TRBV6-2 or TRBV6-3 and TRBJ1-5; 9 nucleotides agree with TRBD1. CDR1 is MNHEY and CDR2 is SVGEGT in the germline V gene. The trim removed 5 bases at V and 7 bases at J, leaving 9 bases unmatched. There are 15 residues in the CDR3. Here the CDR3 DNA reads TGTGCCAGCAGTCACATGGACAGGGGAGAGCAGCCCCAGCATTTT. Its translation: CASSHMDRGEQPQHF.

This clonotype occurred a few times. The CDR3 DNA is TGCAGTATACAGGGGGCACTGGAGCAGTACTTC. Translating it yields CSIQGALEQYF. V is TRBV20-1 and J is TRBJ2-7; 9 bases line up with TRBD1. CDR1 and CDR2 from the germline V gene are DFQATT and SNEGSKA (reference sequence). Unmatched junction bases numbered 6, after V lost 8 bases and J lost 7 bases. CDR3 size: 11 residues.